This T cell receptor beta chain originates from a study of CD8 T cells in Susac syndrome. With random hexamers, reverse transcription was performed on about 0.45 to 1 ug of RNA. Via MiXCR, TCRdb re-called the immunoSEQ multiplex PCR reads, giving one row per CDR3 protein. The sample lists 150,000 or so distinct CDR3 sequences; roughly 94% were seen once. Sequencing of TCR beta was performed on blood CD8+ and CD4+ T cells. V lost 4 bases to trimming and J lost 2 bases, with 3 bases between them. The CDR3 contains 12 residues. Germline V gives CDR1 SEHNR, CDR2 FQNEAQ (reference sequence). This receptor was identified in a human donor with multiple sclerosis. The chain links TRBV7-9 to TRBJ2-1; no definite D call. Sequenced input: CD8+ T cells from PBMCs. The CDR3 is CASSSPYNEQFF. The CDR3 region has the DNA TGTGCCAGCAGCTCGCCCTACAATGAGCAGTTCTTC.